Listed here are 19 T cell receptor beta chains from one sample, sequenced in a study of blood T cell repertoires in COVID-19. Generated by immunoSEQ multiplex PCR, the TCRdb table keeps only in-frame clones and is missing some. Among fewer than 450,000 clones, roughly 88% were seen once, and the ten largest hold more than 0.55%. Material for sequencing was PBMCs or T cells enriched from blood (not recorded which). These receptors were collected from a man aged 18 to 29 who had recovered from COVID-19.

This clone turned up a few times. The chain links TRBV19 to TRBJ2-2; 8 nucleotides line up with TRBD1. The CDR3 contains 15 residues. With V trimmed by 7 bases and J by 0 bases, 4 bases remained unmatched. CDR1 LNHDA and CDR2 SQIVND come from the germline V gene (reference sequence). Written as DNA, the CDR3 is TGTGCCAGTACTCAGACAGGGGCGAACACCGGGGAGCTGTTTTTT. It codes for CASTQTGANTGELFF.

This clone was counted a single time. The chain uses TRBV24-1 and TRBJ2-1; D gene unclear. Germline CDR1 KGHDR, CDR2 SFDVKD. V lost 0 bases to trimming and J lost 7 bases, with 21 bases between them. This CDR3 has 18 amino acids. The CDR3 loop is CATSDLPQKVKARNEQFF. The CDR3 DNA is TGTGCCACCAGTGATTTGCCCCAGAAGGTAAAAGCGAGGAATGAGCAGTTCTTC.

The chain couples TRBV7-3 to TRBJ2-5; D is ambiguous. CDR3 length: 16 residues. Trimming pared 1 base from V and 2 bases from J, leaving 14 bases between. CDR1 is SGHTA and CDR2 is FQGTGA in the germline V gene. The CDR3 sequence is CASSLNGQVSQETQYF. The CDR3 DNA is TGTGCCAGCAGCTTAAATGGCCAGGTCTCACAAGAGACCCAGTACTTC.

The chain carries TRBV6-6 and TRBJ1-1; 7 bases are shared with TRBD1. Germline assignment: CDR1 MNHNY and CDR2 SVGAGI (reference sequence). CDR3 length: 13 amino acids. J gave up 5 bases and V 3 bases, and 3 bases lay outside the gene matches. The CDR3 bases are TGTGCCAGCAGTTATAAGGGGGCAACTGAAGCTTTCTTT. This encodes CASSYKGATEAFF.

CDR3 protein: CASHRQGKGYTF. CDR3 nucleotides: TGTGCCAGCCATAGACAGGGGAAGGGCTACACCTTC. The chain has TRBV10-3 and TRBJ1-2, with 8 bases fitting TRBD1. The CDR3 spans 12 residues. Trimming removed 10 bases from V and 8 bases from J; junction bases left unmatched: 9. Germline V gene data show CDR1 as ENHRY and CDR2 as SYGVKD.

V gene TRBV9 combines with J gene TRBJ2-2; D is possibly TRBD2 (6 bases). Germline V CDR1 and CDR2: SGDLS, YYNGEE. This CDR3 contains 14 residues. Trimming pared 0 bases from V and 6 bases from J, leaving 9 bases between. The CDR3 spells CASSVGGDSGELFF. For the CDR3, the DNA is TGTGCCAGCAGCGTAGGCGGGGATTCCGGGGAGCTGTTTTTT.

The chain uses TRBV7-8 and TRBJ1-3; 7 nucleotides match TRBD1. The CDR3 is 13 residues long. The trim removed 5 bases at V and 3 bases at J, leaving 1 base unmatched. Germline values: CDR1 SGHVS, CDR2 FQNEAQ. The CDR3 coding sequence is TGTGCCAGCAGCCGGGACAGTGGAAACACCATATATTTT. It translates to CASSRDSGNTIYF.

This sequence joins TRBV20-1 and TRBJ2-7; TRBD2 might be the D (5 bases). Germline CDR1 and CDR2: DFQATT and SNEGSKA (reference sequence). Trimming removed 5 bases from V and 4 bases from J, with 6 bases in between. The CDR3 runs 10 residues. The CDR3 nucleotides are TGCAGTGCTGAGGGTTACGAGCAGTACTTC. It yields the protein CSAEGYEQYF.

The CDR3: CASSQGTGSGNYGYTF. In DNA form, the CDR3 reads TGTGCCAGCTCACAAGGGACAGGGTCCGGTAACTATGGCTACACCTTC. The V and J genes are TRBV18 and TRBJ1-2, with TRBD1 identical over 9 bases. Germline V lookup: CDR1 KGHSH, CDR2 LQKENI. This CDR3 comprises 16 residues. V trimming: 4 bases; J trimming: 1 base; junction bases outside the gene matches: 7.

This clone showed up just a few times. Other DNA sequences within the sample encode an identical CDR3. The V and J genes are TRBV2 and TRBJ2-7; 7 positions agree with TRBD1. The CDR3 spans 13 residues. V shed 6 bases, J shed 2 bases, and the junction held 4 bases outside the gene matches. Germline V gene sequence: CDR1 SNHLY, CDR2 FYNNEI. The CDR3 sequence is CASRGGTAYEQYF. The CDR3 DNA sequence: TGTGCCAGCAGAGGTGGGACAGCCTACGAGCAGTACTTC.

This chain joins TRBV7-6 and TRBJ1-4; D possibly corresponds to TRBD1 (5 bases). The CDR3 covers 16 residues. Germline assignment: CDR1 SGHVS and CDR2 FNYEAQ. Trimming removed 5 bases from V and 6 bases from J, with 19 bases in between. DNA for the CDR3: TGTGCCAGCAGCCCAGCCTCCGGGGGGATCTATGAAAAACTGTTTTTT. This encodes CASSPASGGIYEKLFF.

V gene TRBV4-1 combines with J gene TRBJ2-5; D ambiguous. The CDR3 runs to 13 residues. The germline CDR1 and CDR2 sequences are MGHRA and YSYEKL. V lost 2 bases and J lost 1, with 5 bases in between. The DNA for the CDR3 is TGCGCCAGCAGCCAATGGGCCCAAGAGACCCAGTACTTC. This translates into CASSQWAQETQYF.

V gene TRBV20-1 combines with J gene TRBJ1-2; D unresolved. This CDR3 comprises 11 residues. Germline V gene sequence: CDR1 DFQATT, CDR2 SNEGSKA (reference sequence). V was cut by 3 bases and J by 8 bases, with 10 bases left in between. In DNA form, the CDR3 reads TGCAGTGCTAGTCTAAAGTTCGGCTACACCTTC. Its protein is CSASLKFGYTF.

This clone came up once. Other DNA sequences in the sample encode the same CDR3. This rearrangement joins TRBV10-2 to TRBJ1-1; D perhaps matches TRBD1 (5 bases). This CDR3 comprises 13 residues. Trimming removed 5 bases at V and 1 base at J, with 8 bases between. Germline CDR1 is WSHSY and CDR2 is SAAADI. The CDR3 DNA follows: TGCGCCAGCAGTTCAGGGAAGAACACTGAAGCTTTCTTT. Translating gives CASSSGKNTEAFF.

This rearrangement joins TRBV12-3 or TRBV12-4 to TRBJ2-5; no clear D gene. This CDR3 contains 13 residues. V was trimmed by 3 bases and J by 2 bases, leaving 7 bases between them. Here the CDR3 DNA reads TGTGCCAGCAGTTTCATAGATCAAGAGACCCAGTACTTC. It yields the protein CASSFIDQETQYF.

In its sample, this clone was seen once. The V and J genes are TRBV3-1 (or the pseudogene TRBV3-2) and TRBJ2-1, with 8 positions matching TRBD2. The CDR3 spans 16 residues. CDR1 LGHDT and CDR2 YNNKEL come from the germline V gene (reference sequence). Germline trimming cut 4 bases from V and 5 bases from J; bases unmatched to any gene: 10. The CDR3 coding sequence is TGTGCCAGCAGCCCACAGGGACTAGTGGTCGACAATGAGCAGTTCTTC. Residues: CASSPQGLVVDNEQFF.

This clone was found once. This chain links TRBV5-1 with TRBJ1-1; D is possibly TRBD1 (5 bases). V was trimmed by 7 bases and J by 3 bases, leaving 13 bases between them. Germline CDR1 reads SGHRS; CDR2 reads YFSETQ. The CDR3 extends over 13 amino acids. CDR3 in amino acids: CASRRGDDTEAFF. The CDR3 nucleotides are TGCGCCAGCCGGCGGGGCGATGACACTGAAGCTTTCTTT.

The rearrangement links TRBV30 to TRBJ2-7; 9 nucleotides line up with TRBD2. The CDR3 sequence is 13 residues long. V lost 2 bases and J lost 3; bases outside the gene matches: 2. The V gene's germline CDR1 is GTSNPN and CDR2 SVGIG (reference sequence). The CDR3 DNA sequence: TGTGCCTGGAGTATGACTAGCGGCTACGAGCAGTACTTC. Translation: CAWSMTSGYEQYF.

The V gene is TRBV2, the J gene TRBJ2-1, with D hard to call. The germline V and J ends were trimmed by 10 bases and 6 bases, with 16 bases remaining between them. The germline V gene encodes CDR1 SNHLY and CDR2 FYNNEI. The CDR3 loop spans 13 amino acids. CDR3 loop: CATAPILANEQFF. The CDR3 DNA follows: TGTGCCACCGCGCCTATTCTCGCCAATGAGCAGTTCTTC.